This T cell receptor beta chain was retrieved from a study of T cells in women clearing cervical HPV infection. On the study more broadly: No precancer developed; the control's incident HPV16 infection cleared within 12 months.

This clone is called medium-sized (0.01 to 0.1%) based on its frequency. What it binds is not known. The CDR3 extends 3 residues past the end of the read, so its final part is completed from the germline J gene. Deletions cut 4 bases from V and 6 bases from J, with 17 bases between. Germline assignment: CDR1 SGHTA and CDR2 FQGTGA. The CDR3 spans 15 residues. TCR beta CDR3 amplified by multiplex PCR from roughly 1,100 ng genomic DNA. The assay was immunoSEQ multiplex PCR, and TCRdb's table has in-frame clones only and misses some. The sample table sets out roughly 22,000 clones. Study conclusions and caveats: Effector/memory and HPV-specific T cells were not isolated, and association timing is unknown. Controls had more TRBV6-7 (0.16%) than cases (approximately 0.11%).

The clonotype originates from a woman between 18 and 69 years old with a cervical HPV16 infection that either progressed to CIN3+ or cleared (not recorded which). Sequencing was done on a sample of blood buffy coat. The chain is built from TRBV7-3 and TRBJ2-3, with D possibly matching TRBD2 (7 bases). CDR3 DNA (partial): TGTGCCAGCAGCTCAGGGGACGGGACTACCGATACG. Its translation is CASSSGDGTTDT. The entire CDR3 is CASSSGDGTTDTQYF.